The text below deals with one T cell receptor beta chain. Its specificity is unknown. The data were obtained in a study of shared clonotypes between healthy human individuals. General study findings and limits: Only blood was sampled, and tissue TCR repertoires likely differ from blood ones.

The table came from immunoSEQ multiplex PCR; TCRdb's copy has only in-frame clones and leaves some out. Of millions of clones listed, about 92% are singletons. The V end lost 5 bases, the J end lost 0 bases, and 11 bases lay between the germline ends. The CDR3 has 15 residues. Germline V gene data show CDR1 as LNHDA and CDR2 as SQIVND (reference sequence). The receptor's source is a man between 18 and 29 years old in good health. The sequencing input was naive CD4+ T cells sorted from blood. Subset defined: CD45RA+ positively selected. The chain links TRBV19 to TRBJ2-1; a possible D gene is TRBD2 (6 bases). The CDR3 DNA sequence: TGTGCCAGTAGTGCGCAGGGAGGCTCCTACAATGAGCAGTTCTTC. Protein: CASSAQGGSYNEQFF.